What follows are 26 T cell receptor beta chains derived from one specimen sequenced in a study of T cells after yellow fever vaccination (dated by TCRdb to the late 2010s). Libraries were made using 5' RACE. The instrument was an Illumina NovaSeq 6000. TCRdb itself trimmed the public reads at Q25 with fastp, ran MiXCR and retained productive beta chains. Under each unique CDR3 protein, matching rows form one entry showing the most common genes and DNA. This sample holds some 350,000 distinct CDR3 sequences; about 4% were observed only once. The ten largest account for 20% to 30% of the sample. The treatment or condition label for this specimen denotes: live attenuated yellow fever vaccine strain. This specimen was PBMCs, taken 5 days after the yellow fever booster vaccination. Receptors were obtained from a man aged 18-30 years who received the YFV17D yellow fever vaccine.

The table lists this clonotype with a few counts. The chain joins TRBV5-5 to TRBJ2-3, with D hard to call. CDR1 is SGHKS and CDR2 is YYEKEE in the germline V gene (reference sequence). This CDR3 region has 14 residues. Deletions cut 2 bases from V and 0 bases from J, with 7 bases between. DNA for the CDR3: TGTGCCAGCAGCTTCTACTCTAGCACAGATACGCAGTATTTT. Protein sequence: CASSFYSSTDTQYF.

V and J are TRBV27 and TRBJ2-7; D is undetermined. This CDR3 is 13 amino acids long. Trimming shortened V by 5 bases and J by 2 bases, and 10 bases separated the two germline ends. CDR1 and CDR2 from the germline V gene are MNHEY and SMNVEV (reference sequence). The DNA of the CDR3 is TGTGCCAGCAGTCTGGCAGCCCCCTACGAGCAGTACTTC. Its protein is CASSLAAPYEQYF.

V is TRBV28 and J is TRBJ1-5, with a possible D match to TRBD1 (6 bases). This CDR3 contains 14 residues. Germline values: CDR1 MDHEN, CDR2 SYDVKM. Trimming pared 6 bases from V and 2 bases from J, leaving 11 bases between. The CDR3 here is CASRRGGGNQPQHF. The CDR3 DNA is TGTGCCAGCAGAAGAGGGGGGGGCAATCAGCCCCAGCATTTT.

This clonotype was recorded a few times. The chain links TRBV7-9 to TRBJ2-7, with 10 bases that match TRBD1. Germline-derived CDR1 and CDR2 are SEHNR and FQNEAQ (reference sequence). With V trimmed by 4 bases and J by 3 bases, 6 bases remained unmatched. The CDR3 totals 15 residues. The chain's CDR3 is CASSYAGTGDYEQYF. The CDR3 DNA is TGTGCCAGCAGCTATGCCGGGACAGGGGACTACGAGCAGTACTTC.

This clonotype has only a few counts. The chain has TRBV11-2 and TRBJ1-2, with 7 bases matching TRBD1. CDR1 and CDR2 (germline): SGHAT, FQNNGV. J gave up 4 bases and V 2 bases, and 16 bases lay outside the gene matches. CDR3 size: 18 residues. The chain's CDR3 is CASSLLTGSPYFFYGYTF. DNA for the CDR3: TGTGCCAGCAGCTTACTGACAGGGAGCCCCTACTTTTTCTATGGCTACACCTTC.

This clonotype was recorded a few times. The rearrangement links TRBV6-5 to TRBJ1-3; D call uncertain. The CDR3 has 14 amino acids. V gave up 6 bases and J gave up 0 bases, with 9 bases separating them. In germline, CDR1 is MNHEY, CDR2 SVGAGI. The CDR3 loop reads CASRYLDSGNTIYF. In DNA, the CDR3 is TGTGCCAGCAGGTACCTCGACTCTGGAAACACCATATATTTT.

There are many counts of this clonotype. V and J are TRBV6-6 and TRBJ1-6; D gene ambiguous. This CDR3 has 12 residues. The germline gives CDR1 MNHNY, CDR2 SVGAGI (reference sequence). The V and J ends lost 8 bases and 9 bases respectively, with 11 bases between them. CDR3 amino acids: CASGQDSSPLHF. The CDR3 DNA sequence: TGTGCCAGCGGCCAGGATAGTTCACCCCTCCACTTT.

This clonotype was counted a few times. The chain employs TRBV20-1 and TRBJ2-3; 8 nucleotides line up with TRBD2. Germline V gene sequence: CDR1 DFQATT, CDR2 SNEGSKA (reference sequence). Germline trimming cut 3 bases from V and 0 bases from J; bases unmatched to any gene: 11. CDR3 length equals 17 residues. The CDR3 DNA reads as TGCAGTGCTAGGATGCGGGGGGCAGATACTAGCACAGATACGCAGTATTTT. The encoded protein is CSARMRGADTSTDTQYF.

The table lists this clonotype with many counts. The chain recombines TRBV12-3 or TRBV12-4 with TRBJ2-7; 7 bases map to TRBD1. The junction had 5 bases not matched to a gene; V was cut back by 2 bases and J by 4 bases. The CDR3 is 14 amino acids. CDR3 residues: CASSLIQGPYEQYF. CDR3 nucleotides: TGTGCCAGCAGTTTAATACAGGGGCCGTACGAGCAGTACTTC.

This clonotype was recorded at least ten times. The chain employs TRBV29-1 and TRBJ1-1, with D perhaps matching TRBD1 (5 bases). The CDR3 contains 16 residues. The germline V gene has CDR1 SQVTM and CDR2 ANQGSEA. V lost 2 bases and J lost 2, with 18 bases in between. CDR3 coding DNA: TGCAGCGTTGAAAGGCGGTCGGAAAGGGGAAACACTGAAGCTTTCTTT. This encodes CSVERRSERGNTEAFF.

This clonotype has just a few counts. The chain uses TRBV4-2 and TRBJ2-7, with D perhaps TRBD2 (7 bases). CDR1 LGHNA and CDR2 YNFKEQ come from the germline V gene. The CDR3 loop spans 14 amino acids. V lost 5 bases, J lost 5 bases, and 16 bases lay in between. CDR3 sequence (DNA): TGTGCCAGCAGCGATTCCGGGGGGCTCGACGAGCAGTACTTC. This gives the protein CASSDSGGLDEQYF.

This sequence joins TRBV2 and TRBJ1-5; D is unresolved. CDR3 length: 13 residues. Per the germline V gene, CDR1 is SNHLY and CDR2 is FYNNEI. V lost 4 bases to trimming and J lost 7 bases, with 11 bases between them. The CDR3 spells CASSGRYSQPQHF. CDR3 sequence (DNA): TGTGCCAGCAGTGGACGGTATAGCCAGCCCCAGCATTTT.

This clonotype was observed many times. J is TRBJ1-2 and V is TRBV6-2 or TRBV6-3, with TRBD1 as a possible D gene (6 bases). In germline, CDR1 is MNHEY, CDR2 SVGEGT. V was trimmed by 4 bases and J by 7 bases, leaving 16 bases between them. This CDR3 has 14 residues. This CDR3 is CASSSTGTMFGYTF. CDR3 sequence (DNA): TGTGCCAGCAGTTCGACAGGAACTATGTTTGGCTACACCTTC.

CDR3 nucleotides: TGTGCCAGCAGTTACAAGGGTAGGGCCTCCTATAATTCACCCCTCCACTTT. It is translated as CASSYKGRASYNSPLHF. The chain uses TRBV6-5 and TRBJ1-6; D is uncertain. V was clipped by 2 bases and J by 0 bases, with 11 bases between them. The germline V gene encodes CDR1 MNHEY and CDR2 SVGAGI. The CDR3 runs to 17 residues.

This chain uses TRBV20-1 with TRBJ2-4; TRBD2 is a possible D gene (6 bases). Trimming removed 5 bases from V and 2 bases from J, with 10 bases in between. Looked up from germline, CDR1 is DFQATT and CDR2 is SNEGSKA (reference sequence). The CDR3 has 13 residues. CDR3: CSAAREPKNIQYF. The CDR3 nucleotides are TGCAGTGCTGCCCGGGAGCCCAAAAACATTCAGTACTTC.

This clonotype was observed a handful of times. The chain joins TRBV6-2 or TRBV6-3 to TRBJ2-5, with D uncertain. V shed 4 bases and J shed 1 base, with 10 bases lying between them. CDR1 is MNHEY, CDR2 SVGEGT, per germline. There are 14 residues in the CDR3. The CDR3 DNA follows: TGTGCCAGCAGTTCATCGAACAGCCAAGAGACCCAGTACTTC. Encoded protein: CASSSSNSQETQYF.

Only a few counts were recorded for this clonotype. V and J are TRBV20-1 and TRBJ1-4; 8 bases line up with TRBD1. This CDR3 is built from 13 residues. Germline CDR1 reads DFQATT; CDR2 reads SNEGSKA (reference sequence). The J segment lost 3 bases and the V segment lost 6 bases, leaving 3 bases of the junction unmatched. The CDR3 here is CSAPTGANEKLFF. The CDR3 DNA reads TGCAGTGCGCCGACAGGGGCTAATGAAAAACTGTTTTTT.

The table lists this clonotype with many counts. The chain recombines TRBV5-1 with TRBJ1-4; no clear D gene. Trimming took 0 bases from V and 2 from J, leaving 11 bases between them. There are 16 residues in the CDR3. The V gene's germline CDR1 is SGHRS and CDR2 YFSETQ. As DNA, the CDR3 is TGCGCCAGCAGCTTGGTCGGTCTCCTCACTAATGAAAAACTGTTTTTT. It is translated as CASSLVGLLTNEKLFF.

The chain has TRBV6-5 and TRBJ1-2; possible D gene TRBD1, 5 bases. The germline V gene encodes CDR1 MNHEY and CDR2 SVGAGI. The CDR3 totals 15 residues. Trimming stripped 3 bases from V and 4 bases from J, with 15 bases between. CDR3 amino acids: CASSYTPGGGYGYTF. Written as DNA, the CDR3 is TGTGCCAGCAGTTATACCCCGGGGGGGGGCTATGGCTACACCTTC.

This chain connects TRBV25-1 to TRBJ1-1; a weak D match, TRBD1 (6 bases). The germline gives CDR1 MGHDK, CDR2 SYGVNS. Trimming took 6 bases from V and 5 from J, leaving 16 bases between them. The CDR3 has 14 amino acids. The CDR3 loop reads CASSEPGGRTEAFF. CDR3 coding DNA: TGTGCCAGCAGCGAACCTGGGGGCCGGACTGAAGCTTTCTTT. Looking up the rest from reference TRBV25-1 and TRBJ1-1 gives the full variable domain: EADIYQTPRYLVIGTGKKITLECSQTMGHDKMYWYQQDPGMELHLIHYSYGVNSTEKGDLSSESTVSRIRTEHFPLTLESARPSHTSQYLCASSEPGGRTEAFFGQGTRLTVV.

The chain uses TRBV7-2 and TRBJ1-3; D unclear. Per the germline V gene, CDR1 is SGHTA and CDR2 is FQGNSA. The CDR3 extends over 15 amino acids. V dropped 2 bases and J dropped 0 bases, with 8 bases sitting between them. CDR3 sequence: CASSLMAYSGNTIYF. In DNA, the CDR3 is TGTGCCAGCAGCTTAATGGCTTACTCTGGAAACACCATATATTTT. The full variable domain, completed using reference TRBV7-2 and TRBJ1-3, is GAGVSQSPSNKVTEKGKDVELRCDPISGHTALYWYRQSLGQGLEFLIYFQGNSAPDKSGLPSDRFSAERTGGSVSTLTIQRTQQEDSAVYLCASSLMAYSGNTIYFGEGSWLTVV.

This clonotype was seen a few times. The V gene is TRBV2, the J gene TRBJ1-1; 8 bases match TRBD1. Germline CDR1 and CDR2: SNHLY and FYNNEI. The J segment lost 5 bases and the V segment lost 5 bases, leaving 4 bases of the junction unmatched. The CDR3 spans 13 residues. The CDR3 loop reads CASSTGGRTEAFF. CDR3 DNA sequence: TGTGCCAGCAGTACAGGGGGGCGGACTGAAGCTTTCTTT.

There are a few counts of this clonotype. The chain is built from TRBV5-1 and TRBJ2-7, with 11 nucleotides matching TRBD1. V trimming: 5 bases; J trimming: 3 bases; junction bases outside the gene matches: 7. This CDR3 is built from 15 residues. Germline CDR1 SGHRS, CDR2 YFSETQ. The CDR3 nucleotides read TGCGCCAGCAGGTCAATGGGGACAGGGGGCTACGAGCAGTACTTC. Protein product: CASRSMGTGGYEQYF.

This clonotype has a handful of counts. This chain joins TRBV4-3 and TRBJ1-1; D may be TRBD1 (6 bases). The V end lost 4 bases, the J end lost 1 base, and 10 bases lay between the germline ends. This CDR3 spans 14 amino acids. CDR1 LGHNA and CDR2 YSLEER come from the germline V gene. In DNA, the CDR3 is TGCGCCAGCAGCCGGACAGCAGGGAACACTGAAGCTTTCTTT. This sequence encodes CASSRTAGNTEAFF.

This clonotype was detected a few times. The chain's CDR3 is CASSQRMVVNEKLFF. The CDR3 nucleotides read TGCGCCAGCAGCCAAAGAATGGTCGTTAATGAAAAACTGTTTTTT. This chain links TRBV4-3 with TRBJ1-4, with D unclear. This CDR3 is 15 amino acids long. CDR1 is LGHNA and CDR2 is YSLEER in the germline V gene. The V and J ends lost 2 bases and 4 bases respectively, with 11 bases between them.

The chain combines TRBV7-2 with TRBJ1-1; tentatively, D is TRBD1 (5 bases). The CDR3 is 14 residues long. The V end was cut by 5 bases, the J end by 5 bases, with 15 bases between. Germline V CDR1 and CDR2: SGHTA, FQGNSA. CDR3 sequence reads: CASSHYAGGTEAFF. CDR3 in DNA: TGTGCCAGCAGCCACTACGCGGGGGGGACTGAAGCTTTCTTT. Full variable domain (rest looked up from reference TRBV7-2 and TRBJ1-1): GAGVSQSPSNKVTEKGKDVELRCDPISGHTALYWYRQSLGQGLEFLIYFQGNSAPDKSGLPSDRFSAERTGGSVSTLTIQRTQQEDSAVYLCASSHYAGGTEAFFGQGTRLTVV.